These 17 T cell receptor beta chains originate from one sample sequenced in a study of shared clonotypes between healthy human individuals. Some clones are missing from TCRdb's copy, which holds only in-frame ones; the method was immunoSEQ multiplex PCR. The table shows about 2 million clones, with roughly 94% occurring only once. The sample was naive CD4+ T cells sorted from blood. Regarding subset: CD45RA+ positively selected. These receptors all come from a man younger than 35 in good health.

V gene TRBV4-3 combines with J gene TRBJ1-2; a weak D match, TRBD1 (6 bases). V lost 0 bases and J lost 5, with 16 bases in between. Per the germline V gene, CDR1 is LGHNA and CDR2 is YSLEER. This CDR3 comprises 16 residues. CDR3 DNA: TGCGCCAGCAGCCAAGATCGAACGGGGGGCCGGTATGGCTACACCTTC. It translates to CASSQDRTGGRYGYTF.

This clone was picked up a small number of times. The J gene is TRBJ1-6, the V gene TRBV6-1, with a weak D call TRBD1 (6 bases). This CDR3 spans 15 amino acids. Trimming left V 2 bases short and J 5 bases short, with 10 bases between. From germline, CDR1 is MNHNS and CDR2 SASEGT. The CDR3 reads CASSELWTDNSPLHF. CDR3 in DNA: TGTGCCAGCAGTGAACTATGGACAGATAATTCACCCCTCCACTTT.

The chain employs TRBV7-3 and TRBJ2-3; possibly TRBD2 for D (5 bases). Per the germline V gene, CDR1 is SGHTA and CDR2 is FQGTGA. This CDR3 is 13 amino acids long. Trimming removed 5 bases at V and 4 bases at J, with 10 bases between. The CDR3 here is CASSRGLADTQYF. CDR3 DNA: TGTGCCAGCAGCCGAGGACTTGCAGATACGCAGTATTTT.

V is TRBV2 and J is TRBJ2-5, with unresolved D. CDR1 is SNHLY, CDR2 FYNNEI, per germline. Deletions cut 6 bases from V and 7 bases from J, with 12 bases between. The CDR3 extends over 12 amino acids. The CDR3 reads CASRQNEATQYF. For the CDR3, the DNA is TGTGCCAGCAGGCAAAACGAGGCGACCCAGTACTTC. Based on the CDR3 plus reference TRBV2 and TRBJ2-5, the full variable domain is EPEVTQTPSHQVTQMGQEVILRCVPISNHLYFYWYRQILGQKVEFLVSFYNNEISEKSEIFDDQFSVERPDGSNFTLKIRSTKLEDSAMYFCASRQNEATQYFGPGTRLLVL.

The CDR3 is CASSLWTGTHNSPLHF. The CDR3 DNA is TGTGCCAGCTCGCTCTGGACAGGGACTCATAATTCACCCCTCCACTTT. V is TRBV18 and J is TRBJ1-6; 8 bases match TRBD1. Unmatched junction bases numbered 9, after V lost 6 bases and J lost 5 bases. The CDR3 runs 16 residues. Germline V gives CDR1 KGHSH, CDR2 LQKENI.

This chain joins TRBV10-2 and TRBJ2-6; D unresolved. V was shortened by 7 bases and J by 0 bases, with 7 bases between the two germline ends. This CDR3 has 14 amino acids. Germline values: CDR1 WSHSY, CDR2 SAAADI. This CDR3 reads CASNPSSGANVLTF. The DNA of the CDR3 is TGCGCCAGCAACCCTAGCTCTGGGGCCAACGTCCTGACTTTC.

This clone showed up many times. V gene TRBV30 combines with J gene TRBJ1-6; D unclear. Germline CDR1 and CDR2: GTSNPN and SVGIG (reference sequence). The CDR3 is made up of 16 amino acids. Trimming pared 2 bases from V and 1 base from J, leaving 12 bases between. The CDR3 loop reads CAWSTPGNSYNSPLHF. CDR3 DNA: TGTGCCTGGAGTACACCCGGGAATTCCTATAATTCACCCCTCCACTTT.

CDR3 in amino acids: CASSRLLDAGSYNEQFF. The CDR3 region has the DNA TGTGCCAGCAGTCGTCTTCTTGACGCAGGCTCCTACAATGAGCAGTTCTTC. The J gene is TRBJ2-1, the V gene TRBV27; no reliable D call. This CDR3 region has 17 residues. Germline lookup yields CDR1 MNHEY and CDR2 SMNVEV (reference sequence). V was cut by 5 bases and J by 0 bases, with 17 bases left in between.

The V and J genes are TRBV19 and TRBJ1-1, with a weak D call TRBD1 (6 bases). The V end was cut by 5 bases, the J end by 4 bases, with 14 bases between. The CDR3 contains 14 residues. Germline loops: CDR1 LNHDA, CDR2 SQIVND (reference sequence). In nucleotides, the CDR3 is TGTGCCAGTAGTCTACAGGGAGCGAGCACTGAAGCTTTCTTT. Translation: CASSLQGASTEAFF. The full variable domain, rest sourced from reference TRBV19 and TRBJ1-1, is DGGITQSPKYLFRKEGQNVTLSCEQNLNHDAMYWYRQDPGQGLRLIYYSQIVNDFQKGDIAEGYSVSREKKESFPLTVTSAQKNPTAFYLCASSLQGASTEAFFGQGTRLTVV.

The chain couples TRBV2 to TRBJ1-2, with D hard to call. The CDR3 runs 13 residues. The V gene's germline CDR1 is SNHLY and CDR2 FYNNEI. Trimming shortened V by 7 bases and J by 2 bases, and 11 bases separated the two germline ends. CDR3 DNA: TGTGCCAGCATCTCGACCGTAAACTATGGCTACACCTTC. The encoded protein is CASISTVNYGYTF.

Concerning this clone itself: One base away lies a much larger clone, so this may be a sequencing read error. The CDR3 DNA follows: TGTGCCAGCAGCCAATGGTCAGGGGAAGAAAAACTGTTTTTT. Translated: CASSQWSGEEKLFF. The rearrangement links TRBV4-2 to TRBJ1-4; TRBD1 is a possible D gene (6 bases). This CDR3 has 14 residues. Germline CDR1 reads LGHNA; CDR2 reads YNFKEQ. The V end was cut by 2 bases, the J end by 8 bases, with 12 bases between.

About this clone itself: The sample carries other DNA sequences with the same CDR3. V usage is TRBV5-1 and J usage is TRBJ2-7, with TRBD1 as a possible D gene (5 bases). This CDR3 is 13 amino acids long. CDR1 and CDR2 from the germline V gene are SGHRS and YFSETQ. Trimming took off 4 bases at V and 2 bases at J, with 10 bases between the two ends. For the CDR3, the DNA is TGCGCCAGCAGCCTTCAGGGTCCCTACGAGCAGTACTTC. Translated: CASSLQGPYEQYF.

V usage is TRBV7-3 and J usage is TRBJ2-3; 13 positions agree with TRBD2. The CDR3 is 17 amino acids. After removal of 2 bases from V and 0 bases from J, the junction contained 2 bases not matched to a gene. CDR1 is SGHTA, CDR2 FQGTGA, per germline. The chain's CDR3 is CASSLGGLAGSTDTQYF. As DNA, the CDR3 is TGTGCCAGCAGCTTAGGGGGACTAGCGGGGAGCACAGATACGCAGTATTTT.

To note about this clone: The sample carries other DNA sequences with the same CDR3. The chain carries TRBV27 and TRBJ2-7; D is ambiguous. Germline values: CDR1 MNHEY, CDR2 SMNVEV (reference sequence). Between the trimmed V and J ends, which lost 5 bases and 4 bases, there was a span of 15 bases. The CDR3 spans 14 residues. The chain's CDR3 is CASSPNGPGYEQYF. Here the CDR3 DNA reads TGTGCCAGCAGTCCTAATGGGCCCGGTTACGAGCAGTACTTC.

In its sample, this clone was seen once. The V call is TRBV28, the J call TRBJ2-1; either TRBD1 or TRBD2 may supply D (5 bases each). V gave up 8 bases and J gave up 5 bases, with 16 bases separating them. Germline loops: CDR1 MDHEN, CDR2 SYDVKM. The CDR3 covers 14 residues. In nucleotides, the CDR3 is TGTGCCAGCGAGAGGGACGGGGCACACAATGAGCAGTTCTTC. Protein sequence: CASERDGAHNEQFF.

The chain joins TRBV5-5 to TRBJ1-3; D is undetermined. V dropped 0 bases and J dropped 0 bases, with 10 bases sitting between them. Germline V gene data show CDR1 as SGHKS and CDR2 as YYEKEE (reference sequence). This CDR3 has 16 amino acids. CDR3 protein: CASSLAVWGSGNTIYF. DNA of the CDR3: TGTGCCAGCAGCTTGGCGGTTTGGGGCTCTGGAAACACCATATATTTT.

The chain combines TRBV28 with TRBJ1-5; TRBD1 aligns across 7 bases. Germline V lookup: CDR1 MDHEN, CDR2 SYDVKM. This CDR3 is built from 22 residues. V dropped 4 bases and J dropped 0; count of bases not matched to a gene: 24. This CDR3 reads CASSSSPSHRGLLFDSNQPQHF. The CDR3 DNA reads TGTGCCAGCAGTTCTTCCCCCTCCCACAGGGGCCTCCTCTTCGATAGCAATCAGCCCCAGCATTTT.